The clone carrying this TCR beta chain was seen more than once but under ten times. Antigen: not known. This specimen comes from a study of T-cell memory formation after mild COVID-19. The CDR3 has 13 amino acids. Trimming removed 4 bases at V and 0 bases at J, with 6 bases between. The germline V gene has CDR1 LGHNA and CDR2 YSLEER. The authors produced TCR alpha and TCR beta cDNA libraries with sample barcodes and UMIs by 5'RACE using constant-segment primers. MiXCR was run by TCRdb on the 5' RACE reads, yielding one entry per CDR3 protein. Among under 450,000 distinct CDR3 sequences, less than 25% were seen once, and the ten largest hold about 12%. Whole-study findings and limits: While clones contracting from day 15 to 85 were balanced between CD4 and CD8, later expanders leaned CD4+.

The clonotype was recovered from an adult woman who had mild COVID-19 (a few samples of this study predate the infection). Cell type and time point are not known. The chain carries TRBV4-3 and TRBJ2-5; D gene uncertain. Sequenced: PBMCs or a T cell subset sorted from them (not recorded which). The DNA for the CDR3 is TGCGCCAGCAGCCGTCAGAACCAAGAGACCCAGTACTTC. It encodes CASSRQNQETQYF.